The next 32 T cell receptor beta chains were all read from a single sample in a study of OX40 agonist ivuxolimab in advanced cancers. Assay used: immunoSEQ multiplex PCR; TCRdb lists only in-frame clones, some missing. This sample has about 42,000 clones, with 90% found just once. The starting material was CD4+ or CD8+ T cells sorted from blood, obtained in a trial of the OX40 agonist ivuxolimab. These receptors came from an adult with an advanced solid tumor such as melanoma, head and neck, liver or kidney cancer.

In the case of this clone: Other DNA sequences in this sample translate to the same CDR3. J is TRBJ1-2 and V is TRBV5-1, with TRBD1 identical over 7 bases. J lost 8 bases, V lost 1 base, and 8 bases had no gene match. The CDR3 totals 14 residues. From germline, CDR1 is SGHRS and CDR2 YFSETQ. CDR3 protein: CASSLRGQGRGYTF. The CDR3 nucleotides are TGCGCCAGCAGCTTGAGGGGGCAGGGTCGAGGCTACACCTTC.

The chain employs TRBV29-1 and TRBJ2-3; D is uncertain. The V end was cut by 6 bases, the J end by 2 bases, with 6 bases between. This CDR3 comprises 11 residues. Germline values: CDR1 SQVTM, CDR2 ANQGSEA. CDR3 sequence reads: CSVDNTDTQYF. CDR3 bases: TGCAGCGTGGATAACACAGATACGCAGTATTTT.

The genes are TRBV7-3 and TRBJ2-1; a possible D gene is TRBD1 (7 bases). CDR1 and CDR2 from the germline V gene are SGHTA and FQGTGA. The CDR3 consists of 15 residues. The V gene lost 5 bases and the J gene lost 6 bases, with 17 bases spanning the gap. CDR3 coding DNA: TGTGCCAGCAGCCGAGGGGGCGGGACCCGCAATGAGCAGTTCTTC. Amino acid sequence: CASSRGGGTRNEQFF.

This chain uses TRBV6-4 with TRBJ2-3, with 12 bases lining up with TRBD2. Germline CDR1 is MRHNA and CDR2 is SNTAGT. The length of the CDR3 is 15 residues. V shed 6 bases, J shed 2 bases, and the junction held 3 bases outside the gene matches. CDR3 loop: CASRTSGSPTDTQYF. Here the CDR3 DNA reads TGTGCCAGCAGGACTAGCGGGAGTCCCACAGATACGCAGTATTTT.

The chain couples TRBV25-1 to TRBJ1-3, with D tentatively TRBD1 (5 bases). Germline V gives CDR1 MGHDK, CDR2 SYGVNS. Trimming cost V 6 bases and J 2 bases, with 14 bases left between them. CDR3 length equals 15 residues. The CDR3 here is CASSKSGGTGNTIYF. The CDR3 DNA reads as TGTGCCAGCAGCAAGTCGGGGGGAACTGGAAACACCATATATTTT.

V gene TRBV5-1 combines with J gene TRBJ1-6, with D tentatively TRBD1 (6 bases). CDR1 is SGHRS and CDR2 is YFSETQ in the germline V gene. V dropped 0 bases and J dropped 7 bases, with 14 bases sitting between them. This CDR3 comprises 16 residues. The CDR3: CASSLGGPRANSPLHF. CDR3 nucleotide sequence: TGCGCCAGCAGCTTGGGGGGGCCCCGAGCCAATTCACCCCTCCACTTT.

The rearrangement links TRBV7-6 to TRBJ1-1; TRBD1 is a possible D gene (6 bases). Deletions cut 3 bases from V and 0 bases from J, with 8 bases between. The CDR3 is 14 amino acids. Germline V CDR1 and CDR2: SGHVS, FNYEAQ. The CDR3, as DNA: TGTGCCAGCAGCTTGGGGGGCATGAACACTGAAGCTTTCTTT. Translated: CASSLGGMNTEAFF.

In DNA, the CDR3 is TGTGCCAGCAGTGAAGCGCTTCGGGGGAATGAGCAGTTCTTC. It specifies CASSEALRGNEQFF. The chain uses TRBV2 and TRBJ2-1; possible D gene TRBD2, 6 bases. V lost 0 bases and J lost 7, with 10 bases in between. Per the germline V gene, CDR1 is SNHLY and CDR2 is FYNNEI. This CDR3 comprises 14 residues.

The CDR3 nucleotides are TGTGCCAGCAGTTACGGGGGGCAGGGAGGGCTAAATGGCTACACCTTC. It yields the protein CASSYGGQGGLNGYTF. The gene calls are TRBV6-5 and TRBJ1-2; TRBD1 is a possible D gene (6 bases). The CDR3 extends over 16 amino acids. Trimming took off 2 bases at V and 6 bases at J, with 19 bases between the two ends. Germline CDR1 and CDR2: MNHEY and SVGAGI.

The rearrangement links TRBV9 to TRBJ2-7, with D perhaps TRBD1 (5 bases). Germline V gene sequence: CDR1 SGDLS, CDR2 YYNGEE. V was clipped by 0 bases and J by 4 bases, with 11 bases between them. The CDR3 is 14 amino acids. The CDR3 protein is CASSVADPGYEQYF. CDR3 nucleotide sequence: TGTGCCAGCAGCGTAGCCGACCCAGGGTACGAGCAGTACTTC.

This clone was seen more than once but under ten times. The J gene is TRBJ1-2, the V gene TRBV6-5, with D maybe TRBD1 (5 bases). The CDR3 runs to 12 residues. V lost 1 base, J lost 7 bases, and 7 bases lay in between. Germline loops: CDR1 MNHEY, CDR2 SVGAGI. Here the CDR3 DNA reads TGTGCCAGCAGTTACTGGGGGGTTGGCTACACCTTC. Translated: CASSYWGVGYTF.

V and J are TRBV30 and TRBJ2-5; D gene uncertain. This CDR3 is built from 15 residues. The V gene's germline CDR1 is GTSNPN and CDR2 SVGIG (reference sequence). V gave up 3 bases and J gave up 2 bases, with 16 bases separating them. This CDR3 is CAWSDNVILQETQYF. CDR3 nucleotides: TGTGCCTGGAGCGATAACGTCATTTTACAAGAGACCCAGTACTTC.

V is TRBV18 and J is TRBJ2-7; 9 bases match TRBD1. The CDR3 loop spans 15 amino acids. V was clipped by 2 bases and J by 2 bases; unmatched bases: 4. The germline gives CDR1 KGHSH, CDR2 LQKENI. The chain's CDR3 is CASSPEGTGTYEQYF. CDR3 nucleotide sequence: TGTGCCAGCTCACCAGAAGGGACAGGGACCTACGAGCAGTACTTC.

The rearrangement links TRBV2 to TRBJ2-1; weak D call: TRBD1 (5 bases). The germline V gene has CDR1 SNHLY and CDR2 FYNNEI. The CDR3 covers 15 residues. The V end was cut by 6 bases, the J end by 3 bases, with 15 bases between. Written as DNA, the CDR3 is TGTGCCAGCAGGCAGGGTACACAAAACTACAATGAGCAGTTCTTC. Its protein product is CASRQGTQNYNEQFF. Full variable domain (outside the CDR3, taken from reference TRBV2 and TRBJ2-1): EPEVTQTPSHQVTQMGQEVILRCVPISNHLYFYWYRQILGQKVEFLVSFYNNEISEKSEIFDDQFSVERPDGSNFTLKIRSTKLEDSAMYFCASRQGTQNYNEQFFGPGTRLTVL.

The gene calls are TRBV28 and TRBJ2-7; D remains unclear. Germline CDR1 MDHEN, CDR2 SYDVKM. V was clipped by 7 bases and J by 2 bases, with 9 bases between them. This CDR3 has 12 residues. In DNA form, the CDR3 reads TGTGCCAGCACGGACCCCGCCTACGAGCAGTACTTC. Protein product: CASTDPAYEQYF.

This chain uses TRBV7-9 with TRBJ1-2; no reliable D call. The V end was cut by 5 bases, the J end by 3 bases, with 13 bases between. Germline V lookup: CDR1 SEHNR, CDR2 FQNEAQ (reference sequence). This CDR3 comprises 14 residues. The CDR3 reads CASSAYSLDYGYTF. The CDR3 bases are TGTGCCAGCAGCGCTTACAGCCTAGACTATGGCTACACCTTC.

This clone was detected once. This rearrangement joins TRBV5-1 to TRBJ2-1, with a weak D call TRBD1 (6 bases). The length of the CDR3 is 17 residues. Trimming removed 4 bases from V and 0 bases from J, with 17 bases in between. Germline V gene sequence: CDR1 SGHRS, CDR2 YFSETQ. The CDR3 region is CASSRELGASSYNEQFF. The CDR3 nucleotides read TGCGCCAGCAGCAGGGAGTTGGGGGCCAGCTCCTACAATGAGCAGTTCTTC.

The V call is TRBV4-1, the J call TRBJ1-2; TRBD1 matches at 10 bases. Germline-derived CDR1 and CDR2 are MGHRA and YSYEKL. The CDR3 has 16 residues. V dropped 5 bases and J dropped 3; count of bases not matched to a gene: 9. The DNA for the CDR3 is TGCGCCAGCAGCTACTCCCGACAGGGGGCGGACTATGGCTACACCTTC. As protein: CASSYSRQGADYGYTF.

The genes are TRBV28 and TRBJ1-2, with no clear D. The ends were cut back, 3 bases at V and 13 bases at J, with 18 bases in the middle. The CDR3 consists of 13 residues. From germline, CDR1 is MDHEN and CDR2 SYDVKM. CDR3 sequence (DNA): TGTGCCAGCAGTTTGTTTACAGCCCGGTGGTCCACCTTC. This codes for CASSLFTARWSTF.

The chain employs TRBV7-2 and TRBJ2-2; no reliable D call. The V end lost 2 bases, the J end lost 5 bases, and 0 bases lay between the germline ends. The CDR3 is 11 residues long. CDR1 and CDR2 (germline): SGHTA, FQGNSA. The CDR3 DNA reads as TGTGCCAGCAGCTTAACCGGGGAGCTGTTTTTT. Protein sequence: CASSLTGELFF.

The gene calls are TRBV28 and TRBJ2-7; 7 bases fit TRBD2. Trimming cost V 7 bases and J 6 bases; bases outside gene matches: 15. The CDR3 consists of 15 residues. Germline V gene data show CDR1 as MDHEN and CDR2 as SYDVKM. CDR3 in amino acids: CASNERLWGGSEQYF. Written as DNA, the CDR3 is TGTGCCAGCAACGAGCGGCTCTGGGGGGGAAGCGAGCAGTACTTC.

The rearrangement uses TRBV5-8 and TRBJ2-7; 14 nucleotides line up with TRBD2. The CDR3 runs to 15 residues. In germline, CDR1 is SGHTS, CDR2 YDEGEE. Unmatched junction bases numbered 1, after V lost 3 bases and J lost 2 bases. The CDR3 DNA follows: TGTGCCAGCAGCTCGGGACTAGCGGGAGCCTACGAGCAGTACTTC. Protein product: CASSSGLAGAYEQYF.

This clone occurred once. The rearrangement joins TRBV5-1 to TRBJ1-3; D remains ambiguous. Trimming left V 0 bases short and J 3 bases short, with 4 bases between. The germline CDR1 and CDR2 sequences are SGHRS and YFSETQ. CDR3 length equals 13 residues. The CDR3 bases are TGCGCCAGCAGCTTGGCCGATGGAAACACCATATATTTT. Translating gives CASSLADGNTIYF.

The chain recombines TRBV28 with TRBJ1-2; D not resolved. The V gene's germline CDR1 is MDHEN and CDR2 SYDVKM. The ends were cut back, 5 bases at V and 1 base at J, with 11 bases in the middle. This CDR3 contains 14 residues. The CDR3 spells CASSTSPGNYGYTF. Written as DNA, the CDR3 is TGTGCCAGCAGTACGTCTCCGGGTAACTATGGCTACACCTTC.

CDR3 nucleotides: TGTGCCAGCAGCTTATTGGCAGGGGGTTCCTACGAGCAGTACTTC. Its translation: CASSLLAGGSYEQYF. This rearrangement joins TRBV7-2 to TRBJ2-7; TRBD1 matches at 7 bases. V dropped 2 bases and J dropped 1; count of bases not matched to a gene: 5. Germline V gene data show CDR1 as SGHTA and CDR2 as FQGNSA. The CDR3 length is 15 residues.

This clone was seen a few times. The V call is TRBV6-5, the J call TRBJ1-1; 7 nucleotides agree with TRBD1. Trimming at V came to 6 bases and at J to 7 bases, leaving 11 bases not matched to a gene. This CDR3 contains 14 residues. The germline V gene has CDR1 MNHEY and CDR2 SVGAGI. This CDR3 is CASRIPGGTDEAFF. The CDR3 region has the DNA TGTGCCAGCAGAATCCCAGGTGGGACAGATGAAGCTTTCTTT.

The chain is built from TRBV19 and TRBJ2-3; D not certain. Trimming took off 3 bases at V and 4 bases at J, with 11 bases between the two ends. Germline V lookup: CDR1 LNHDA, CDR2 SQIVND (reference sequence). The CDR3 totals 14 residues. CDR3: CASSIGWTSDTQYF. The CDR3 region has the DNA TGTGCCAGTAGTATCGGTTGGACCTCAGATACGCAGTATTTT.

This sequence joins TRBV2 and TRBJ2-7, with 7 bases that match TRBD2. The length of the CDR3 is 13 residues. J was trimmed by 6 bases and V by 2 bases; bases with no gene match: 4. Germline CDR1 is SNHLY and CDR2 is FYNNEI. CDR3 coding DNA: TGTGCCAGCAGTGAAAGCCGCGGGGGCGAGCAGTACTTC. Its translation: CASSESRGGEQYF.

The chain couples TRBV30 to TRBJ1-5; 11 bases match TRBD1. CDR3 size: 14 residues. Losses at the gene ends were 3 bases for V and 6 bases for J; bases not matched to a gene: 4. The germline gives CDR1 GTSNPN, CDR2 SVGIG (reference sequence). The CDR3 reads CAWSAGTGGQPQHF. The CDR3 DNA is TGTGCCTGGAGCGCCGGGACAGGGGGTCAGCCCCAGCATTTT.

The J gene is TRBJ2-1, the V gene TRBV27; 9 bases align to TRBD1. The CDR3 consists of 16 residues. Germline loops: CDR1 MNHEY, CDR2 SMNVEV (reference sequence). J was trimmed by 5 bases and V by 5 bases; bases with no gene match: 10. The CDR3 sequence is CASSSRQGGADNEQFF. CDR3 bases: TGTGCCAGCAGTAGCAGACAGGGGGGGGCGGACAATGAGCAGTTCTTC.

The rearrangement links TRBV5-4 to TRBJ2-1; tentatively, D is TRBD2 (6 bases). Deletions cut 1 base from V and 7 bases from J, with 12 bases between. The germline CDR1 and CDR2 sequences are SGHNT and YYREEE (reference sequence). The CDR3 runs 14 residues. The CDR3 coding sequence is TGTGCCAGCAGCTTGCGTAGGACTACAAATGAGCAGTTCTTC. Translation gives CASSLRRTTNEQFF. The full variable domain, in which reference TRBV5-4 and TRBJ2-1 provide the parts outside the CDR3, is ETGVTQSPTHLIKTRGQQVTLRCSSQSGHNTVSWYQQALGQGPQFIFQYYREEENGRGNFPPRFSGLQFPNYSSELNVNALELDDSALYLCASSLRRTTNEQFFGPGTRLTVL.

The chain employs TRBV5-1 and TRBJ2-2; D uncertain. The CDR3 covers 15 residues. The V end lost 4 bases, the J end lost 0 bases, and 10 bases lay between the germline ends. In germline, CDR1 is SGHRS, CDR2 YFSETQ. Here the CDR3 reads CASSPLNTNTGELFF. The CDR3 nucleotides read TGCGCCAGCAGCCCACTTAACACGAACACCGGGGAGCTGTTTTTT.